This is a list of T cell receptor beta chains from one sample in a study of human T cells and chemical hapten exposure. TCRdb re-called the RACE reads through MiXCR, storing one row per CDR3 protein. This sample has 85,000 to 130,000 distinct CDR3 sequences, with 12% found just once. This sample comprised whole blood, obtained in connection with sensitization to the hapten diphenylcyclopropenone (DPC). The source of these receptors is a woman aged 45-65 years with alopecia areata. Some clones in this sample may be carry-over from other donors' samples. CDR3s include the opening cysteine and the closing phenylalanine or tryptophan. The order of the fields is J gene, CDR3 length, V gene, CDR3 protein.

>TRBJ1-1|15|TRBV6-5
CASRREGTLNTEAFF
>TRBJ1-4|14|TRBV5-1
CASSLTGSEEKLFF
>TRBJ2-7|15|TRBV11-2
CASSWEGQPAYEQYF
>TRBJ1-4|15|TRBV11-2
CASSVSGTGSWKLFF
>TRBJ2-7|13|TRBV10-2
CASSALGPYEQYF
>TRBJ1-5|15|TRBV5-1
CASSLGDISNQPQHF
>TRBJ2-7|13|TRBV6-1
CASSREGSYEQYF
>TRBJ1-1|13|TRBV29-1
CSVERRQGERAFF
>TRBJ2-2|12|TRBV6-1
CASSRRGGELFF
>TRBJ1-6|11|TRBV29-1
CSVEVGSALHF
>TRBJ2-7|16|TRBV28
CASSSNRDRGPYEQYF
>TRBJ2-7|13|TRBV6-5
CASSPDGRYEQYF